This is a list of T cell receptor beta chains from one sample in a study of beta chain features in type 1 diabetes. The data were produced by immunoSEQ multiplex PCR, yet TCRdb's version contains in-frame clones alone and is incomplete. This sample carries a few hundred thousand clones, just over 20% of them seen once, and the ten largest clones take about 0.027%. Sequencing used naive CD4+ T cells from blood. The receptor source for this set is a middle-aged woman with type 1 diabetes. CDR3s include the opening cysteine and the closing phenylalanine or tryptophan. Each record gives: J gene, clone size, D gene, V gene, CDR3 DNA, CDR3 protein. The D gene is left open where the match is weak. Expanded clones are given a class, and other clones once, few, many or no size at all.

>TRBJ2-7|NA|TRBD1|TRBV15
TGTGCCACCAGCCCACACGGACAGGGGGCCTACGAGCAGTACTTC
CATSPHGQGAYEQYF
>TRBJ2-7|few|NA|TRBV6-5
TGTGCCAGCACCGAACCTGGGGGAGGGGGGCAGCAGTACTTC
CASTEPGGGGQQYF
>TRBJ1-2|few|NA|TRBV5-1
TGCGCCAGCAGCACCCCGCAAGGGGAAGGCTACACCTTC
CASSTPQGEGYTF
>TRBJ2-1|NA|TRBD2|TRBV15
TGTGCCACCAGCAGGGATACTAGCGGGCCCTACAATGAGCAGTTCTTC
CATSRDTSGPYNEQFF
>TRBJ1-1|NA|NA|TRBV7-2
TGTGCCAGCAGCTTAAGGGGTAAAGGCACTGAAGCTTTCTTT
CASSLRGKGTEAFF
>TRBJ1-5|few|NA|TRBV4-2
TGTGCCAGCAGCCAAGATGCGACAGGAGCTCAGCCCCAGCATTTT
CASSQDATGAQPQHF
>TRBJ2-5|NA|NA|TRBV5-4
TGTGCCAGCAGTTCACAGGGCCAAGAGACCCAGTACTTC
CASSSQGQETQYF
>TRBJ1-2|NA|NA|TRBV30
TGTGCCTGGAGTGAGGGGGACGGCTACACCTTC
CAWSEGDGYTF
>TRBJ1-2|few|NA|TRBV29-1
TGCAGCGTTGATCTTGAGCGCAGCAGCTATGGCTACACCTTC
CSVDLERSSYGYTF
>TRBJ2-7|NA|TRBD1|TRBV19
TGTGCCAGTAGTATAATTGGAGGACAGGGACCTTTCTACGAGCAGTACTTC
CASSIIGGQGPFYEQYF
>TRBJ1-5|NA|NA|TRBV29-1
TGCAGCGTTCGTGAGACAACCGATCAGCCCCAGCATTTT
CSVRETTDQPQHF
>TRBJ2-5|NA|TRBD2|TRBV4-1
TGCGCCAGCTCACGGGGGGGGCGGGACTGGGAGACCCAGTACTTC
CASSRGGRDWETQYF
>TRBJ2-6|NA|NA|TRBV5-1
TGCGCCAGCAGCTCGACCAGAACAGGTTACTCTGGGGCCAACGTCCTGACTTTC
CASSSTRTGYSGANVLTF
>TRBJ1-3|few|NA|TRBV29-1
TGCAGCGTTGAGTACAGCTCTGGAAACACCATATATTTT
CSVEYSSGNTIYF
>TRBJ1-2|few|TRBD1|TRBV6-5
TGTGCCAGCAGTTACCGCGGGGACAGGTCCTATGGCTACACCTTC
CASSYRGDRSYGYTF
>TRBJ1-1|few|NA|TRBV19
TGTGCCAGTAGTATAGACCCCGGTATGAACACTGAAGCTTTCTTT
CASSIDPGMNTEAFF
>TRBJ1-1|few|NA|TRBV28
TGTGCCACCCTCTTGAACACTGAAGCTTTCTTT
CATLLNTEAFF
>TRBJ2-1|few|TRBD1|TRBV29-1
TGCAGCGCTGGCCCGGGACAGGGGGCGAATGAGCAGTTCTTC
CSAGPGQGANEQFF
>TRBJ1-1|few|NA|TRBV7-2
TGTGCCAGCAGCTTAGGCCAGGGAAAGAACACTGAAGCTTTCTTT
CASSLGQGKNTEAFF
>TRBJ2-1|few|TRBD1|TRBV2
TGTGCCAGCAGAGGGACAGGGGGCAGTGAGCAGTTCTTC
CASRGTGGSEQFF
>TRBJ2-7|few|NA|TRBV4-3
TGCGCCAGCAGCCAAGATAGAAGTACCCAAGCCTACGAGCAGTACTTC
CASSQDRSTQAYEQYF
>TRBJ2-7|NA|TRBD2|TRBV18
TGTGCCAGCTCACCCTTTATAGCGGGGGGTCCCTTGGACGAGCAGTACTTC
CASSPFIAGGPLDEQYF
>TRBJ2-5|few|TRBD1|TRBV29-1
TGCAGCGTTGATCCCCGACAGGGCCCTCGGACCCAGTACTTC
CSVDPRQGPRTQYF
>TRBJ2-1|NA|TRBD1|TRBV28
TGTGCCAGCAGTACCCCGGGGGACAGGCGAAACAATGAGCAGTTCTTC
CASSTPGDRRNNEQFF
>TRBJ2-3|few|NA|TRBV7-9
TGTGCCAGCAGCGTTAGCGGATCTTGGGATACGCAGTATTTT
CASSVSGSWDTQYF
>TRBJ1-1|few|NA|TRBV28
TGTGCCAGCAGTCGAGGTTTTAGCGACACTGAAGCTTTCTTT
CASSRGFSDTEAFF
>TRBJ2-3|few|NA|TRBV7-2
TGTGCCAGCAGCTTAGACGGGGGAGACACAGATACGCAGTATTTT
CASSLDGGDTDTQYF
>TRBJ1-4|NA|NA|TRBV27
TGTGCCAGCAGTTTACTGGGCGAAAAACTGTTTTTT
CASSLLGEKLFF
>TRBJ2-1|few|TRBD2|TRBV6-5
TGTGCCAGCAGCGTAGCGGGGGGGAATGAGCAGTTCTTC
CASSVAGGNEQFF
>TRBJ2-5|few|TRBD1|TRBV7-2
TGTGCCAGCAGCTTCGAGGGGGCGCGACAAGAGACCCAGTACTTC
CASSFEGARQETQYF
>TRBJ1-5|few|NA|TRBV6-6
TGTGCCAGCAGCCGCGACAGTAATAGCAATCAGCCCCAGCATTTT
CASSRDSNSNQPQHF
>TRBJ2-3|NA|TRBD2|TRBV4-2
TGTGCCAGCAGCCAAGGTCAGGGACTAGCTGGCACAGATACGCAGTATTTT
CASSQGQGLAGTDTQYF
>TRBJ1-4|NA|NA|TRBV5-1
TGCGCCAGCAGCTCTTGGGCGGGGGCAACTAATGAAAAACTGTTTTTT
CASSSWAGATNEKLFF
>TRBJ2-5|NA|NA|TRBV5-4
TGTGCCAGCAGCTTGGGGCGGGGACACCAAGAGACCCAGTACTTC
CASSLGRGHQETQYF
>TRBJ2-2|NA|TRBD2|TRBV29-1
TGCAGCGCCCAGACTAGCCCGAACACCGGGGAGCTGTTTTTT
CSAQTSPNTGELFF